Below, 24 T cell receptor beta chains from the same sample are listed, as sequenced in a study of shared clonotypes between healthy human individuals. The method was immunoSEQ multiplex PCR; TCRdb's version includes in-frame clones alone and lacks a portion of them. The sample includes roughly 2.5 million clones, approximately 92% of them seen just once. Material for sequencing was naive CD4+ T cells sorted from blood. Subset in this sample: CD45RA+ positively selected. The receptors here all came from a young man in good health.

The chain employs TRBV2 and TRBJ2-7; tentatively, D is TRBD1 or TRBD2 (5 bases each). Germline-derived CDR1 and CDR2 are SNHLY and FYNNEI. CDR3 size: 11 residues. V was cut by 8 bases and J by 2 bases, with 7 bases left in between. CDR3 sequence reads: CASGGAYEQYF. Written as DNA, the CDR3 is TGTGCCAGCGGGGGTGCCTACGAGCAGTACTTC.

This chain links TRBV5-4 with TRBJ2-3, with 8 bases that match TRBD1. There are 17 residues in the CDR3. The germline CDR1 and CDR2 sequences are SGHNT and YYREEE (reference sequence). The V gene end was trimmed by 0 bases and the J gene end by 7 bases; junction bases not matched to a gene: 13. In DNA form, the CDR3 reads TGTGCCAGCAGCTTGGAAGCAGGGGGCGCGAAGGGGCATACGCAGTATTTT. Translated, it gives CASSLEAGGAKGHTQYF.

This chain connects TRBV7-8 to TRBJ2-2; D is uncertain. The CDR3 is 15 amino acids. Deletions cut 2 bases from V and 0 bases from J, with 7 bases between. CDR1 and CDR2 (germline): SGHVS, FQNEAQ. The CDR3 sequence is CASSLSAANTGELFF. The CDR3, as DNA: TGTGCCAGCAGCTTAAGCGCCGCGAACACCGGGGAGCTGTTTTTT.

This rearrangement joins TRBV28 to TRBJ2-7, with D perhaps matching TRBD1 (5 bases). Germline V gene data show CDR1 as MDHEN and CDR2 as SYDVKM. The length of the CDR3 is 13 residues. With 6 bases removed from V and 3 bases from J, the gap between germline ends came to 12 bases. As DNA, the CDR3 is TGTGCCAGCAGCCCCGACAGAGGCTACGAGCAGTACTTC. It yields the protein CASSPDRGYEQYF.

The V and J genes are TRBV6-6 and TRBJ2-3; 7 bases are a match to TRBD1. Germline lookup yields CDR1 MNHNY and CDR2 SVGAGI (reference sequence). Trimming removed 6 bases from V and 7 bases from J; junction bases left unmatched: 7. The CDR3 contains 13 residues. Here the CDR3 DNA reads TGTGCCAGCAGGCAGGGGGACACGAATACGCAGTATTTT. Protein sequence: CASRQGDTNTQYF.

This clone was seen more than once but under ten times. The sample has other DNA sequences that encode this CDR3 too. The chain recombines TRBV2 with TRBJ2-5; D possibly corresponds to TRBD1 (5 bases). Trimming took 6 bases from V and 3 from J, leaving 5 bases between them. The CDR3 covers 11 residues. Germline assignment: CDR1 SNHLY and CDR2 FYNNEI. CDR3 sequence: CASSREETQYF. The CDR3 DNA is TGTGCCAGCAGCAGGGAAGAGACCCAGTACTTC.

The chain is built from TRBV4-1 and TRBJ1-2; D is perhaps TRBD1 (5 bases). The V end was cut by 0 bases, the J end by 3 bases, with 17 bases between. Germline CDR1 is MGHRA and CDR2 is YSYEKL. The CDR3 length is 17 residues. CDR3 residues: CASSQDGFDSYYYGYTF. The CDR3 DNA is TGCGCCAGCAGCCAAGATGGGTTCGACAGTTACTACTATGGCTACACCTTC.

The rearrangement uses TRBV5-1 and TRBJ1-4; D unclear. Trimming stripped 2 bases from V and 1 base from J, with 6 bases between. This CDR3 region has 14 residues. Germline CDR1 SGHRS, CDR2 YFSETQ. The CDR3 coding sequence is TGCGCCAGCAGCTTTGAGGGAACTAATGAAAAACTGTTTTTT. Protein sequence: CASSFEGTNEKLFF. The full variable domain, in which reference TRBV5-1 and TRBJ1-4 provide the parts outside the CDR3, is KAGVTQTPRYLIKTRGQQVTLSCSPISGHRSVSWYQQTPGQGLQFLFEYFSETQRNKGNFPGRFSGRQFSNSRSEMNVSTLELGDSALYLCASSFEGTNEKLFFGSGTQLSVL.

The J gene is TRBJ2-7, the V gene TRBV10-2; 7 bases match TRBD2. Unmatched junction bases numbered 6, after V lost 7 bases and J lost 3 bases. Germline V gene sequence: CDR1 WSHSY, CDR2 SAAADI. This CDR3 has 13 amino acids. The chain's CDR3 is CASKGGKDYEQYF. The CDR3 nucleotides are TGCGCCAGCAAGGGAGGGAAGGACTACGAGCAGTACTTC.

The V and J genes are TRBV4-2 and TRBJ2-3; 10 nucleotides agree with TRBD2. V gave up 0 bases and J gave up 5 bases; unmatched junction bases: 8. Germline V gene data show CDR1 as LGHNA and CDR2 as YNFKEQ. The CDR3 length is 17 residues. This CDR3 is CASSQDGASGRQDTQYF. CDR3 sequence (DNA): TGTGCCAGCAGCCAAGATGGGGCTAGCGGGAGACAAGATACGCAGTATTTT.

The chain is built from TRBV18 and TRBJ2-2; D gene unclear. The CDR3 contains 15 residues. V shed 3 bases and J shed 5 bases, with 13 bases lying between them. CDR1 is KGHSH, CDR2 LQKENI, per germline. For the CDR3, the DNA is TGTGCCAGCTCACCCCTCGAGAGGCGGACCGGGGAGCTGTTTTTT. Encoded protein: CASSPLERRTGELFF.

The chain carries TRBV6-6 and TRBJ2-3; 8 bases fit TRBD1. Looked up from germline, CDR1 is MNHNY and CDR2 is SVGAGI (reference sequence). V gave up 6 bases and J gave up 2 bases; unmatched junction bases: 7. The CDR3 totals 15 residues. The CDR3 coding sequence is TGTGCCAGCAGGAGACAGGGGACAAACACAGATACGCAGTATTTT. This gives the protein CASRRQGTNTDTQYF.

This clone was counted a single time. The rearrangement joins TRBV7-2 to TRBJ1-6, with D uncertain. The CDR3 totals 15 residues. Trimming cost V 5 bases and J 9 bases, with 17 bases left between them. The germline V gene has CDR1 SGHTA and CDR2 FQGNSA. CDR3 sequence (DNA): TGTGCCAGCAGCCCCCAGAAAGTCCAACCTTCACCCCTCCACTTT. Residues: CASSPQKVQPSPLHF.

The chain uses TRBV6-6 and TRBJ1-4; D is possibly TRBD1 (6 bases). V lost 3 bases and J 4 bases, leaving 15 bases between the germline ends. Germline CDR1 reads MNHNY; CDR2 reads SVGAGI (reference sequence). The CDR3 loop spans 16 amino acids. In nucleotides, the CDR3 is TGTGCCAGCAGTTATCGTACAGGGCCAATTAATGAAAAACTGTTTTTT. Protein sequence: CASSYRTGPINEKLFF.

This chain links TRBV2 with TRBJ2-2, with D hard to call. CDR3 length: 12 residues. The V and J ends lost 9 bases and 3 bases respectively, with 8 bases between them. Germline CDR1 is SNHLY and CDR2 is FYNNEI. The CDR3 protein is CASGLYTGELFF. In nucleotides, the CDR3 is TGTGCCAGTGGTTTATACACCGGGGAGCTGTTTTTT.

The genes are TRBV11-2 and TRBJ2-5, with unresolved D. The germline V and J ends were trimmed by 3 bases and 5 bases, with 10 bases remaining between them. The V gene's germline CDR1 is SGHAT and CDR2 FQNNGV. The CDR3 sequence is 13 residues long. CDR3 sequence: CASSFVFGETQYF. In nucleotides, the CDR3 is TGTGCCAGCAGCTTTGTGTTCGGGGAGACCCAGTACTTC.

The rearrangement uses TRBV6-5 and TRBJ2-5, with 8 bases matching TRBD2. Trimming removed 2 bases from V and 4 bases from J; junction bases left unmatched: 6. CDR3 length: 15 amino acids. Germline CDR1 and CDR2: MNHEY and SVGAGI. CDR3 amino acids: CASSYGLASGETQYF. The DNA of the CDR3 is TGTGCCAGCAGTTACGGACTAGCTTCCGGAGAGACCCAGTACTTC.

The chain is built from TRBV5-1 and TRBJ2-2, with 11 bases that match TRBD2. The length of the CDR3 is 16 residues. Germline V gives CDR1 SGHRS, CDR2 YFSETQ. J gave up 4 bases and V 6 bases, and 8 bases lay outside the gene matches. CDR3 DNA sequence: TGCGCCAGCACCTTAACCGGGACTAGCGGCACCGGGGAGCTGTTTTTT. Translation: CASTLTGTSGTGELFF.

About this clone itself: Distinct nucleotide sequences in the sample also encode this CDR3. The chain carries TRBV7-9 and TRBJ2-1; D is uncertain. V dropped 0 bases and J dropped 6 bases, with 3 bases sitting between them. CDR1 SEHNR and CDR2 FQNEAQ come from the germline V gene (reference sequence). CDR3 length equals 12 residues. The CDR3 loop is CASSLAVNEQFF. CDR3 sequence (DNA): TGTGCCAGCAGCTTAGCCGTCAATGAGCAGTTCTTC.

The chain combines TRBV6-6 with TRBJ2-2; maybe TRBD2 (5 bases). V lost 8 bases and J lost 1, with 14 bases in between. The CDR3 contains 15 residues. Germline V gene data show CDR1 as MNHNY and CDR2 as SVGAGI (reference sequence). The CDR3 bases are TGTGCCAGCGGAGGTTGGGCCCTGAACACCGGGGAGCTGTTTTTT. Encoded protein: CASGGWALNTGELFF.

As concerns this clone: Other DNA sequences from this sample encode an identical CDR3 as well. CDR3 in amino acids: CASSLRGDTQYF. The CDR3 DNA is TGTGCCAGCAGTTTACGGGGAGATACGCAGTATTTT. The J gene is TRBJ2-3, the V gene TRBV27, with D possibly TRBD2 on 5 matching bases. CDR1 is MNHEY and CDR2 is SMNVEV in the germline V gene (reference sequence). The CDR3 totals 12 residues. The V end lost 2 bases, the J end lost 5 bases, and 5 bases lay between the germline ends.

The CDR3 DNA is TGTGCCGAGTCGTCCGGGCAGGGAGCCTATGGCTACACCTTC. Its protein product is CAESSGQGAYGYTF. The chain employs TRBV6-6 and TRBJ1-2; weak D call: TRBD1 (5 bases). The V and J ends lost 11 bases and 4 bases respectively, with 20 bases between them. The germline CDR1 and CDR2 sequences are MNHNY and SVGAGI (reference sequence). This CDR3 contains 14 residues.

The chain recombines TRBV10-2 with TRBJ1-2; D perhaps matches TRBD1 (5 bases). Trimming cost V 3 bases and J 8 bases, with 16 bases left between them. Germline CDR1 WSHSY, CDR2 SAAADI. The CDR3 is 14 amino acids. The CDR3 region is CASSDWQGGTGYTF. The DNA of the CDR3 is TGCGCCAGCAGTGATTGGCAGGGTGGGACGGGCTACACCTTC.

V and J are TRBV7-2 and TRBJ2-7, with a weak D call TRBD2 (5 bases). V lost 5 bases and J lost 2, with 13 bases in between. The length of the CDR3 is 14 residues. Germline CDR1 SGHTA, CDR2 FQGNSA. As DNA, the CDR3 is TGTGCCAGCAGCCCCTGGACTTATACCTACGAGCAGTACTTC. It translates to CASSPWTYTYEQYF.